This entry concerns a single TCR beta chain. Germline V gives CDR1 SGHTA, CDR2 FQGNSA. The CDR3 runs to 16 residues. With 4 bases clipped from V and 8 bases from J, the junction kept 14 bases outside the gene matches. The method was immunoSEQ multiplex PCR; TCRdb's version includes in-frame clones alone and lacks a portion of them. The repertoire holds 700,000 to 750,000 clones, approximately 83% seen once, with over 0.008% in the top ten. These data come from a study of shared T cell receptors in the human thymus. This same sample was also part of a study on human thymus T cells. That publication notes: All donors were healthy Finnish infants who were undergoing corrective surgery to treat congenital heart defects.

The sequenced sample consisted of thymocytes. This sequence originates from a girl in the first two years of life with a congenital heart defect. V is TRBV7-2 and J is TRBJ2-1; TRBD2 agrees at 7 bases. Here the CDR3 DNA reads TGTGCCAGCAGCTCAGGATGGCGAGCGGGGCCTCATGAGCAGTTCTTC. Its protein is CASSSGWRAGPHEQFF.